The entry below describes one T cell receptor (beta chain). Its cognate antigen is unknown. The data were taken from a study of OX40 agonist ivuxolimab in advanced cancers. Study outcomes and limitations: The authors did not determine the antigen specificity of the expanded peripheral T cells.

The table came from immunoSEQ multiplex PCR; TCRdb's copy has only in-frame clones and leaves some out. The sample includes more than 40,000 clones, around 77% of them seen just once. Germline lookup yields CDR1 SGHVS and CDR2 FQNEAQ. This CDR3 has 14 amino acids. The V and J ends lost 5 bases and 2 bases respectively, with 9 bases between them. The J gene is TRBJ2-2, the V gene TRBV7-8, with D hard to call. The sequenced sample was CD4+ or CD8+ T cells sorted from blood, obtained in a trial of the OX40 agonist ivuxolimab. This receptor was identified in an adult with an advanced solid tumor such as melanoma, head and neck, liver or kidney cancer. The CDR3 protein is CASSPRLNTGELFF. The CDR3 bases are TGTGCCAGCAGCCCCCGACTCAACACCGGGGAGCTGTTTTTT.